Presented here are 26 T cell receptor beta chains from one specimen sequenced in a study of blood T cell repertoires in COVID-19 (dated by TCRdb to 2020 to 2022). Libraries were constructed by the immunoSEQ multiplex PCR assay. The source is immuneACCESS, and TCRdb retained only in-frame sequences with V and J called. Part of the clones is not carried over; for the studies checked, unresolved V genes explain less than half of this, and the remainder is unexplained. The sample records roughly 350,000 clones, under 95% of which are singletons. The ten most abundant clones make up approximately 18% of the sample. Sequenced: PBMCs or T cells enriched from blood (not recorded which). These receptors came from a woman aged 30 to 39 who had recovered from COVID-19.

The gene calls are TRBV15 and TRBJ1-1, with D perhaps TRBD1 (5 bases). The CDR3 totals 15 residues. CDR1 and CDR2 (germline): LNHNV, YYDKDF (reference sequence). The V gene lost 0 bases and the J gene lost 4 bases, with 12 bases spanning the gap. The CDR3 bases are TGTGCCACCAGCAGAGAAACGGGGACTCCCACTGAAGCTTTCTTT. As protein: CATSRETGTPTEAFF.

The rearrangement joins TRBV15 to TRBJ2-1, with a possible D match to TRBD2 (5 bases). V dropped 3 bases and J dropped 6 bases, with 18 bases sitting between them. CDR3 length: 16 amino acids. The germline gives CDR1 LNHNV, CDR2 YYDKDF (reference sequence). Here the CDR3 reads CATSSPIAGRFNEQFF. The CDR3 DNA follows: TGTGCCACCAGCAGCCCAATCGCGGGCAGGTTCAATGAGCAGTTCTTC. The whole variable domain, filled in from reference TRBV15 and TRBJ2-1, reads DAMVIQNPRYQVTQFGKPVTLSCSQTLNHNVMYWYQQKSSQAPKLLFHYYDKDFNNEADTPDNFQSRRPNTSFCFLDIRSPGLGDTAMYLCATSSPIAGRFNEQFFGPGTRLTVL.

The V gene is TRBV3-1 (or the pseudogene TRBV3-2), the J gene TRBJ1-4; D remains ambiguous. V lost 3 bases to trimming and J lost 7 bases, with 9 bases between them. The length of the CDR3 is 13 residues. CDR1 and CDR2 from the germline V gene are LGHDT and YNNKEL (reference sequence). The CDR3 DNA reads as TGTGCCAGCAGCCAGCAAACGAGTGAAAAACTGTTTTTT. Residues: CASSQQTSEKLFF.

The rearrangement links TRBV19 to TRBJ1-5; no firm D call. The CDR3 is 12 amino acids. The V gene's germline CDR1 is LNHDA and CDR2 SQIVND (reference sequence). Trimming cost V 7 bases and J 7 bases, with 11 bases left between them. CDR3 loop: CASTGFGQPQHF. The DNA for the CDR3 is TGTGCCAGTACTGGGTTCGGGCAGCCCCAGCATTTT.

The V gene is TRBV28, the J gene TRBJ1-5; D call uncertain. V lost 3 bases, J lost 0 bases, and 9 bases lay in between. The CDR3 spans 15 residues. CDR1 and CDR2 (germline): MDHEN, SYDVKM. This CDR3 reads CASSLRRNSNQPQHF. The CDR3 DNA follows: TGTGCCAGCAGTTTGAGAAGAAATAGCAATCAGCCCCAGCATTTT.

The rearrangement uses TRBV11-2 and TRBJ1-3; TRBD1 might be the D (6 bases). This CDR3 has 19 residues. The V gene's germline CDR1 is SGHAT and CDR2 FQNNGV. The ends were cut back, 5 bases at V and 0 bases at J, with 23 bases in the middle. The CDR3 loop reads CASSALRSRGLSSGNTIYF. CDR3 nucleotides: TGTGCCAGCAGCGCCCTCCGTTCCAGGGGTCTGAGCTCTGGAAACACCATATATTTT.

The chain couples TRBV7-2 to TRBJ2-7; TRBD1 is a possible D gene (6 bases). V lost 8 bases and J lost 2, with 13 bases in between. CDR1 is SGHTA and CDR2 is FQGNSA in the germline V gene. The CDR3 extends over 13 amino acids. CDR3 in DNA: TGTGCCAGCTCACGGACAGCCCCCTACGAGCAGTACTTC. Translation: CASSRTAPYEQYF.

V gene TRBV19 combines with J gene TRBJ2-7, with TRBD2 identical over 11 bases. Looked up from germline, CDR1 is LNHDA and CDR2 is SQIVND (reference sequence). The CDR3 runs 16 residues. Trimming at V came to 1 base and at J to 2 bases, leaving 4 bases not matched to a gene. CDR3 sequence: CASSIGGTSGTYEQYF. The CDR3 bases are TGTGCCAGTAGTATAGGTGGGACTAGCGGTACCTACGAGCAGTACTTC.

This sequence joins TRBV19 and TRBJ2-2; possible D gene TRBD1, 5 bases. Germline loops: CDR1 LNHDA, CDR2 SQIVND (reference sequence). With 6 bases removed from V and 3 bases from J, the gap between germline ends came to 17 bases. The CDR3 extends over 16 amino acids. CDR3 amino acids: CASSSQGLAYTGELFF. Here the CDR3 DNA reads TGTGCCAGTAGCTCGCAGGGCCTCGCCTACACCGGGGAGCTGTTTTTT.

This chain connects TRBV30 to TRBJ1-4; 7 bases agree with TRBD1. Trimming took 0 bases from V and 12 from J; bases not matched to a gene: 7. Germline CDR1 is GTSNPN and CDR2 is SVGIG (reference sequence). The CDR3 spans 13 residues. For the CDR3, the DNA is TGTGCCTGGAGTGTTACTCAGGGGGTGGAACTGTTTTTT. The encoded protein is CAWSVTQGVELFF.

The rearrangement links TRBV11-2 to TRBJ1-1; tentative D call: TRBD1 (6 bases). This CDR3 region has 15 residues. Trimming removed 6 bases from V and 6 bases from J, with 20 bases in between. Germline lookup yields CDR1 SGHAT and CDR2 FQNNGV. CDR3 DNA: TGTGCCAGCAGAACCCCTGCTCACAGGGTCCCTGAAGCTTTCTTT. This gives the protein CASRTPAHRVPEAFF. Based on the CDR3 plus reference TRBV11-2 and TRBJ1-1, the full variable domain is EAGVAQSPRYKIIEKRQSVAFWCNPISGHATLYWYQQILGQGPKLLIQFQNNGVVDDSQLPKDRFSAERLKGVDSTLKIQPAKLEDSAVYLCASRTPAHRVPEAFFGQGTRLTVV.

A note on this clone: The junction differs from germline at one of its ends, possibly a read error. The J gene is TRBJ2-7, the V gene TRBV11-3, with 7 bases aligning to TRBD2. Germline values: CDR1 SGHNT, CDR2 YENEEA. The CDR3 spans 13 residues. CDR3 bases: TGTGCCAGCAGCTATTCCCCCGGGACTACACTATCCTTC. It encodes CASSYSPGTTLSF.

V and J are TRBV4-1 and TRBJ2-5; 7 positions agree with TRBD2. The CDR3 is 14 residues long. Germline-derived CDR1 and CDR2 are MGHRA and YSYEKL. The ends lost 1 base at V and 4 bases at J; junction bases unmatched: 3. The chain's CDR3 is CASSQVAGVETQYF. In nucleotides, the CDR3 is TGCGCCAGCAGCCAAGTGGCGGGGGTAGAGACCCAGTACTTC.

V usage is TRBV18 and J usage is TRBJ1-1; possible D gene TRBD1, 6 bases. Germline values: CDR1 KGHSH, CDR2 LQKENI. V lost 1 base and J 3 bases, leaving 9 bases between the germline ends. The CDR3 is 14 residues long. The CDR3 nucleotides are TGTGCCAGCTCACCACAGGGGGGGGACACTGAAGCTTTCTTT. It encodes CASSPQGGDTEAFF. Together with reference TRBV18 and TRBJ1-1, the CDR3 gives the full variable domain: NAGVMQNPRHLVRRRGQEARLRCSPMKGHSHVYWYRQLPEEGLKFMVYLQKENIIDESGMPKERFSAEFPKEGPSILRIQQVVRGDSAAYFCASSPQGGDTEAFFGQGTRLTVV.

The CDR3 reads CASSWGLNNQPQHF. CDR3 in DNA: TGTGCCAGCAGCTGGGGCCTCAACAATCAGCCCCAGCATTTT. This chain uses TRBV28 with TRBJ1-5, with D possibly being TRBD1 (5 bases). Per germline, CDR1 MDHEN and CDR2 SYDVKM. Trimming took off 6 bases at V and 3 bases at J, with 12 bases between the two ends. This CDR3 region has 14 residues.

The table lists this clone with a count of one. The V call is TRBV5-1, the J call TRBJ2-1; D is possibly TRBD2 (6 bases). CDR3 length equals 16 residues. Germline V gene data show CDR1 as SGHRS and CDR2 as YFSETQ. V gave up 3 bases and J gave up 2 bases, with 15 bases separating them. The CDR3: CASSSYIGGTYNEQFF. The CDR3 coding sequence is TGCGCCAGCAGCTCATATATCGGCGGGACCTACAATGAGCAGTTCTTC.

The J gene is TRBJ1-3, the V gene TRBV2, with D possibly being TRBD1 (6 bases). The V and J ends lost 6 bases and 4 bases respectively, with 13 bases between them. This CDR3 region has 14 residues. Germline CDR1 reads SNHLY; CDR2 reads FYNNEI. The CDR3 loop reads CASRGQGEGNTIYF. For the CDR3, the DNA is TGTGCCAGCAGGGGACAAGGGGAAGGAAACACCATATATTTT.

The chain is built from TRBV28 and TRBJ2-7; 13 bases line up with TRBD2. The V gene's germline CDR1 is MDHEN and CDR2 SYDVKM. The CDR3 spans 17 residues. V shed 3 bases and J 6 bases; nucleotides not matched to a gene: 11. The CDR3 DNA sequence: TGTGCCAGCAGTTTGCCCGACACTAGCGGGAGGGCGGGCGAGCAGTACTTC. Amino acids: CASSLPDTSGRAGEQYF.

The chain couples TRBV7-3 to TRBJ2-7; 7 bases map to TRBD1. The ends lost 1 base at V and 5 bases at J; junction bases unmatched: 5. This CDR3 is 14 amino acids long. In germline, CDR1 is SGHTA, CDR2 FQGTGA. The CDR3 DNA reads TGTGCCAGCAGCTTAAATGAGGGGGCCAACGAGCAGTACTTC. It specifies CASSLNEGANEQYF.

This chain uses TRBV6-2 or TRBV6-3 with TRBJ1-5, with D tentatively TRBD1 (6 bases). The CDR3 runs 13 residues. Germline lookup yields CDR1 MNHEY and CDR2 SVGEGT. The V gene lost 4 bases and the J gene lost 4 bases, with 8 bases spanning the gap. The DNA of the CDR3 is TGTGCCAGCAGTTCAAGGGGGAATCAGCCCCAGCATTTT. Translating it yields CASSSRGNQPQHF.

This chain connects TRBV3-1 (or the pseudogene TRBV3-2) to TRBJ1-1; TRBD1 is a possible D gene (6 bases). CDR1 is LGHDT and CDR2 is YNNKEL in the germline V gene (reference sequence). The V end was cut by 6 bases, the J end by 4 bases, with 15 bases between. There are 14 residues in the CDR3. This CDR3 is CASRDTGYGTEAFF. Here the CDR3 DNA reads TGTGCCAGCAGGGATACAGGGTACGGCACTGAAGCTTTCTTT.

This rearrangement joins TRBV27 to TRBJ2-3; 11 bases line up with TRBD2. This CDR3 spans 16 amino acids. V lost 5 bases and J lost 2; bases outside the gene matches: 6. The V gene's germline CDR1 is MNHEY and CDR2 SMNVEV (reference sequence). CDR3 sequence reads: CASSTGLADYTDTQYF. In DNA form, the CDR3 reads TGTGCCAGCAGTACGGGACTAGCGGATTACACAGATACGCAGTATTTT.

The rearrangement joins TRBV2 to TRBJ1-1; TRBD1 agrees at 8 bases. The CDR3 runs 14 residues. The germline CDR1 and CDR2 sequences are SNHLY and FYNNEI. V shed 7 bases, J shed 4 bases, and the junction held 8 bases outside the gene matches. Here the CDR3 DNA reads TGTGCCAGCACTAGACAGGGGTTGGGCACTGAAGCTTTCTTT. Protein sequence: CASTRQGLGTEAFF.

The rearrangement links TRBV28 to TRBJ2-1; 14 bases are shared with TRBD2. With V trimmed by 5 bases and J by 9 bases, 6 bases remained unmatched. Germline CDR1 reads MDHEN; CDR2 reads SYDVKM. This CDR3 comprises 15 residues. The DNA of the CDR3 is TGTGCCAGCAGTATGGGACTAGCGGGAGTGGTTGAGCAGTTCTTC. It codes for CASSMGLAGVVEQFF.

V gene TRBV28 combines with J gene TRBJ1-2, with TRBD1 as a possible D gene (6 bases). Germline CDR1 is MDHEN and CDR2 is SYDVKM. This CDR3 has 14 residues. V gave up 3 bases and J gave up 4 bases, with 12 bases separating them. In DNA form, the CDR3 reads TGTGCCAGCAGTTTCTCGGGGGGCCCCTATGGCTACACCTTC. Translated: CASSFSGGPYGYTF.

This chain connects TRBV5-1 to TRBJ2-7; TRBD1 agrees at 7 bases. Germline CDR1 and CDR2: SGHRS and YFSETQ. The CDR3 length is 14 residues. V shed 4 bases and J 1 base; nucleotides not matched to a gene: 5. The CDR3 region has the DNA TGCGCCAGCAGCCGTGGGACAGAGTCCTACGAGCAGTACTTC. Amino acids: CASSRGTESYEQYF. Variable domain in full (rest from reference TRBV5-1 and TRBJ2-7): KAGVTQTPRYLIKTRGQQVTLSCSPISGHRSVSWYQQTPGQGLQFLFEYFSETQRNKGNFPGRFSGRQFSNSRSEMNVSTLELGDSALYLCASSRGTESYEQYFGPGTRLTVT.